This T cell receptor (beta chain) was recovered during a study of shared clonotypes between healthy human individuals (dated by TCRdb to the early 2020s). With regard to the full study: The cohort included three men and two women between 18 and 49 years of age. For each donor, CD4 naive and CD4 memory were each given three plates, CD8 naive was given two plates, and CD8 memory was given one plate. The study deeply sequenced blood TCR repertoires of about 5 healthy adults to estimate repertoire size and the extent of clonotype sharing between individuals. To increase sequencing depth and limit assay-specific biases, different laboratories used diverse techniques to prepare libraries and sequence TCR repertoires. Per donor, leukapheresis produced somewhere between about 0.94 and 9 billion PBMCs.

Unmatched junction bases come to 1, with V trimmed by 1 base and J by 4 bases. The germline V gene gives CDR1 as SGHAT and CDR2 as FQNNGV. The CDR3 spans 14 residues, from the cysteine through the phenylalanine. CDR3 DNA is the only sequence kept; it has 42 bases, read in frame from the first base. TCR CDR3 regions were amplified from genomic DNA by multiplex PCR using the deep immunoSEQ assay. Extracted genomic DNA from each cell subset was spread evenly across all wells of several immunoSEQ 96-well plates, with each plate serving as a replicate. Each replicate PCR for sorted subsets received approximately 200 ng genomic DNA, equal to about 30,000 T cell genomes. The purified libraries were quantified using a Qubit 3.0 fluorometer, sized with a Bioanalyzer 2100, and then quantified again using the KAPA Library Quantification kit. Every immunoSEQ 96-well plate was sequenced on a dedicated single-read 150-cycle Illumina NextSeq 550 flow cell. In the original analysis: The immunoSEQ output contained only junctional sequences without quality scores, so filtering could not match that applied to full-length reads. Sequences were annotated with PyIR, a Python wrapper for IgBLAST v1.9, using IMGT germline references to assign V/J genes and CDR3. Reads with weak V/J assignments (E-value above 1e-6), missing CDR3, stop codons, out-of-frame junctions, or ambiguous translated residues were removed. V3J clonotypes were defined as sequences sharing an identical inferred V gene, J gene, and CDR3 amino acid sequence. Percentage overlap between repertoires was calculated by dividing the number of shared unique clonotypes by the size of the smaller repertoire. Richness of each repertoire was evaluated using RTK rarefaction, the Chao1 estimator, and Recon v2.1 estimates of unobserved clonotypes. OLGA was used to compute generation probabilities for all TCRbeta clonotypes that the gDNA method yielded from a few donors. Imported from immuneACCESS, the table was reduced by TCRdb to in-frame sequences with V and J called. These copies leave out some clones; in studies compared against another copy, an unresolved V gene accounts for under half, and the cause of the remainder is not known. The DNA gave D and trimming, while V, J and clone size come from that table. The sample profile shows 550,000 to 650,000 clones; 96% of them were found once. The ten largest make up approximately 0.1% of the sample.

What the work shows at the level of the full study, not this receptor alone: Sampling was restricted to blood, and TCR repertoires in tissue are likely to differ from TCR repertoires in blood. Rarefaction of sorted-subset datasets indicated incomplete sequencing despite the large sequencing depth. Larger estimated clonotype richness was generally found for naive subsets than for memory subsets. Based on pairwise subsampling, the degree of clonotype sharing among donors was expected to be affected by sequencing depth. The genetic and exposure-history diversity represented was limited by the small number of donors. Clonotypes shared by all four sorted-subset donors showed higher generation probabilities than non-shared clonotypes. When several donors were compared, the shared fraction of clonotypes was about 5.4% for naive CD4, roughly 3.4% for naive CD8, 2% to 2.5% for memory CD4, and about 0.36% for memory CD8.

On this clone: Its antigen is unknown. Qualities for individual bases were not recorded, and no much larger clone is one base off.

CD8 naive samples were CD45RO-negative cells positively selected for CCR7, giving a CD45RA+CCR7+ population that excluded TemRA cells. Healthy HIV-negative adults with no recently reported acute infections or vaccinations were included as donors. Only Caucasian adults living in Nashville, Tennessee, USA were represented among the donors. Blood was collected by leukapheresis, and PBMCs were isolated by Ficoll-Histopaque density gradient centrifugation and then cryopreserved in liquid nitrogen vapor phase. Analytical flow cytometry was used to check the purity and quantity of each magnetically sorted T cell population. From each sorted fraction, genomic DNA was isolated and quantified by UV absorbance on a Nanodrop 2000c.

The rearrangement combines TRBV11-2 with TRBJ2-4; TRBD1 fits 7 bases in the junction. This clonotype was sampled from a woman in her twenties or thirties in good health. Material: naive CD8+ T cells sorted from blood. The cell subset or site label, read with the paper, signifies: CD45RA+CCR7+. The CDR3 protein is CASSLGQGKNIQYF. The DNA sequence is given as TGTGCCAGCAGCTTAGGACAGGGAAAAAACATTCAGTACTTC.